This entry is about one TCR beta chain. This specimen belongs to a study of monozygotic twins with inflammatory bowel disease. TCRdb re-called the 5' RACE reads and gives one entry per CDR3 protein, without DNA. The sample table sets out around 150,000 distinct CDR3 sequences. The clonotype originates from a human donor with ulcerative colitis or Crohn's disease, or a healthy co-twin of an affected twin (not recorded which). The sequencing sample was made of blood.

CDR3 loop: CASSLNRGTTGEQFF. V gene TRBV7-3 combines with J gene TRBJ2-1; TCRdb gives TRBD1 as the D gene, but with no DNA this cannot be confirmed. Germline V gene sequence: CDR1 SGHTA, CDR2 FQGTGA. The CDR3 sequence is 15 residues long.